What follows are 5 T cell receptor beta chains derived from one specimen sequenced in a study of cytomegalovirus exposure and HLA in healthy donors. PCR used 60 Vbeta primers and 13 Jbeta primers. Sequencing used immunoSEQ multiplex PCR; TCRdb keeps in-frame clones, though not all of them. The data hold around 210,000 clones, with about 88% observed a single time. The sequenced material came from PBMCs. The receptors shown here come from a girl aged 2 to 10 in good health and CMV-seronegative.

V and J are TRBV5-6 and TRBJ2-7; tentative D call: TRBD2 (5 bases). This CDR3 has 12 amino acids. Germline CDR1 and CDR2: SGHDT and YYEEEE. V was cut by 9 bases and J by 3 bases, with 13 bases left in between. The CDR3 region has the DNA TGTGCCACCGGACTGTATCACTACGAGCAGTACTTC. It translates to CATGLYHYEQYF.

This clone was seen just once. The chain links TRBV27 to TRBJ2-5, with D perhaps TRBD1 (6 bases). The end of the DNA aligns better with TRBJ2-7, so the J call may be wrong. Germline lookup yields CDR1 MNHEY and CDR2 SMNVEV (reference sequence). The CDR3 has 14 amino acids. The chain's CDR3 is CASSFQGTAHEQYF. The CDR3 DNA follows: TGTGCCAGCAGTTTCCAGGGGACGGCTCACGAGCAGTACTTC.

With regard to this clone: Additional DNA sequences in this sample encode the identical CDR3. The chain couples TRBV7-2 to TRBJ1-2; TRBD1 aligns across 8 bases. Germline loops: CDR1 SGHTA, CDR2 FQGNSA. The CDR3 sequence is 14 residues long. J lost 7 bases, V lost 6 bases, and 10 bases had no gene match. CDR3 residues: CASSPTGEVGGYTF. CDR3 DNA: TGTGCCAGCAGTCCGACAGGGGAAGTCGGTGGCTACACCTTC.

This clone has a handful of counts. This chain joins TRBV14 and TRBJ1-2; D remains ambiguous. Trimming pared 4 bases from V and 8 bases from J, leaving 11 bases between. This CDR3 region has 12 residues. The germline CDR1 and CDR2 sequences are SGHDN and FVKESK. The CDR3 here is CASSPAGVGYTF. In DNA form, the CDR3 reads TGTGCCAGCAGCCCCGCCGGAGTGGGCTACACCTTC.

CDR3 protein: CASSIRTSGRPNNEQFF. For the CDR3, the DNA is TGTGCCAGTAGTATTAGGACTAGCGGGAGGCCCAACAATGAGCAGTTCTTC. The V and J genes are TRBV19 and TRBJ2-1, with 14 bases fitting TRBD2. The ends lost 3 bases at V and 5 bases at J; junction bases unmatched: 6. Germline V gene sequence: CDR1 LNHDA, CDR2 SQIVND (reference sequence). The CDR3 spans 17 residues.